These 30 T cell receptor beta chains came from one sample sequenced in a study of blood T cell repertoires in COVID-19. Sequenced by immunoSEQ multiplex PCR; TCRdb stores in-frame clones only, minus some. The profile covers 95,000 to 110,000 clones, with about four fifths appearing a single time and about 3.3% taken by the ten largest. The sequenced material came from peripheral blood. The receptors originated from an elderly woman with active or convalescent COVID-19.

Comments on this clone: Other DNA sequences of this sample code for an identical CDR3. The J gene is TRBJ2-2, the V gene TRBV9; TRBD2 might be the D (7 bases). Germline V gives CDR1 SGDLS, CDR2 YYNGEE. CDR3 length equals 15 residues. The ends were cut back, 5 bases at V and 1 base at J, with 12 bases in the middle. The CDR3 spells CASRRGGWNTGELFF. The CDR3 DNA follows: TGTGCCAGCAGGAGGGGGGGCTGGAACACCGGGGAGCTGTTTTTT.

The chain has TRBV28 and TRBJ1-5; D perhaps matches TRBD1 (6 bases). Per germline, CDR1 MDHEN and CDR2 SYDVKM. Between the trimmed V and J ends, which lost 8 bases and 7 bases, there was a span of 24 bases. The CDR3 has 16 residues. CDR3 DNA: TGTGCCAGCGGATTCGCCTCAGGGGCGCGCGGGCAGCCCCAGCATTTT. It encodes CASGFASGARGQPQHF.

This clone was detected only a few times. The chain joins TRBV30 to TRBJ1-6; 8 bases fit TRBD1. The V gene end was trimmed by 6 bases and the J gene end by 6 bases; junction bases not matched to a gene: 4. This CDR3 region has 13 residues. Germline V gene lookup returns CDR1 GTSNPN and CDR2 SVGIG (reference sequence). The CDR3 DNA reads TGTGCCTGCAGGGGGCCGGGTAATTCACCCCTCCACTTT. It translates to CACRGPGNSPLHF.

This chain joins TRBV10-3 and TRBJ1-5, with TRBD1 identical over 7 bases. The CDR3 sequence is 13 residues long. J lost 3 bases, V lost 8 bases, and 4 bases had no gene match. Germline V lookup: CDR1 ENHRY, CDR2 SYGVKD. The CDR3 loop is CAIGTDYNQPQHF. The CDR3 nucleotides read TGTGCCATCGGGACAGATTACAATCAGCCCCAGCATTTT.

As concerns this clone: One end of the junction fails to match germline, which may point to a read error. Different DNA sequences within this sample yield the same CDR3. The J gene is TRBJ1-6, the V gene TRBV2; D ambiguous. The CDR3 has 15 amino acids. Germline assignment: CDR1 SNHLY and CDR2 FYNNEI. The CDR3 spells CASQDRSSYNSPLHF. The CDR3 region has the DNA TGTGCCAGCCAAGACCGGAGCTCCTATAATTCACCCCTCCATTTT.

The chain recombines TRBV6-5 with TRBJ1-6; D uncertain. The ends were cut back, 6 bases at V and 7 bases at J, with 16 bases in the middle. Germline-derived CDR1 and CDR2 are MNHEY and SVGAGI. There are 15 residues in the CDR3. The CDR3 here is CASSAGDGENSPLHF. The CDR3 bases are TGTGCCAGCAGCGCGGGCGACGGGGAAAATTCACCCCTCCACTTT.

The chain's CDR3 is CATNRDGNEKLFF. CDR3 nucleotide sequence: TGTGCCACGAACAGGGACGGGAATGAAAAACTGTTTTTT. This chain joins TRBV10-3 and TRBJ1-4; the D gene is possibly TRBD1 (6 bases). Germline-derived CDR1 and CDR2 are ENHRY and SYGVKD. V gave up 10 bases and J gave up 5 bases, with 14 bases separating them. CDR3 length equals 13 residues.

This clone was counted a few times. V is TRBV7-9 and J is TRBJ2-7; 13 nucleotides align to TRBD2. V lost 5 bases and J lost 3; bases outside the gene matches: 13. The CDR3 spans 18 residues. The germline CDR1 and CDR2 sequences are SEHNR and FQNEAQ (reference sequence). CDR3 in DNA: TGTGCCAGCAGCGGACTAGCGGGAGTGACGGGGGAAGGCTACGAGCAGTACTTC. Translated, it gives CASSGLAGVTGEGYEQYF.

The chain joins TRBV14 to TRBJ2-5; D is ambiguous. Trimming removed 4 bases from V and 1 base from J, with 10 bases in between. In germline, CDR1 is SGHDN, CDR2 FVKESK. The CDR3 runs 14 residues. Here the CDR3 reads CASSPVAVQETQYF. CDR3 coding DNA: TGTGCCAGCAGCCCAGTGGCAGTCCAAGAGACCCAGTACTTC.

Here the CDR3 reads CASSQEEGPETQYF. CDR3 nucleotide sequence: TGCGCCAGCAGCCAAGAAGAGGGTCCCGAGACCCAGTACTTC. The rearrangement uses TRBV4-1 and TRBJ2-5; the D gene is possibly TRBD2 (5 bases). CDR1 is MGHRA, CDR2 YSYEKL, per germline. The CDR3 covers 14 residues. V lost 0 bases and J lost 5, with 10 bases in between.

The V call is TRBV19, the J call TRBJ1-5; 9 bases line up with TRBD1. The CDR3 covers 15 residues. Germline values: CDR1 LNHDA, CDR2 SQIVND (reference sequence). Germline trimming cut 3 bases from V and 7 bases from J; bases unmatched to any gene: 7. The CDR3 bases are TGTGCCAGTAGTATTCGAACAGGGGGCTGGCAGCCCCAGCATTTT. Protein product: CASSIRTGGWQPQHF.

V and J are TRBV12-3 or TRBV12-4 and TRBJ1-2, with 8 nucleotides matching TRBD1. J gave up 4 bases and V 10 bases, and 5 bases lay outside the gene matches. This CDR3 spans 12 amino acids. This CDR3 reads CATTGGTYGYTF. CDR3 DNA: TGTGCCACTACAGGGGGAACCTATGGCTACACCTTC.

The genes are TRBV30 and TRBJ1-5, with D possibly being TRBD1 (6 bases). The ends were cut back, 2 bases at V and 6 bases at J, with 11 bases in the middle. The CDR3 has 13 residues. Germline V gives CDR1 GTSNPN, CDR2 SVGIG (reference sequence). CDR3 amino acids: CAWSPQGIQPQHF. The CDR3 bases are TGTGCCTGGAGTCCACAGGGTATTCAGCCCCAGCATTTT.

Details on this clone: One end of the junction varies from germline; a read error may be responsible. The V gene is TRBV24-1, the J gene TRBJ2-5, with D unresolved. This CDR3 contains 16 residues. Germline CDR1 reads KGHDR; CDR2 reads SFDVKD. In DNA form, the CDR3 reads TGTGCCACCAGTAATTTGGAAGTCGGCGGTCTGGAGACCCAGTACTTC. Translating gives CATSNLEVGGLETQYF.

The DNA of the CDR3 is TGCGCCAGCAGCCAACCACTAGCGGGAGTTTCCGGGGAGCTGTTTTTT. Translated, it gives CASSQPLAGVSGELFF. The chain is built from TRBV4-1 and TRBJ2-2; 11 bases align to TRBD2. The CDR3 consists of 16 residues. Germline V gives CDR1 MGHRA, CDR2 YSYEKL. After removal of 2 bases from V and 6 bases from J, the junction contained 5 bases not matched to a gene.

This rearrangement joins TRBV7-2 to TRBJ2-7; maybe TRBD1 (6 bases). The germline gives CDR1 SGHTA, CDR2 FQGNSA. There are 15 residues in the CDR3. V shed 1 base and J shed 1 base, with 11 bases lying between them. The CDR3 loop reads CASSLEITGSYEQYF. The CDR3 nucleotides are TGTGCCAGCAGCTTAGAAATTACAGGGTCCTACGAGCAGTACTTC. Full variable domain (outside the CDR3, taken from reference TRBV7-2 and TRBJ2-7): GAGVSQSPSNKVTEKGKDVELRCDPISGHTALYWYRQSLGQGLEFLIYFQGNSAPDKSGLPSDRFSAERTGGSVSTLTIQRTQQEDSAVYLCASSLEITGSYEQYFGPGTRLTVT.

V is TRBV7-8 and J is TRBJ1-2; weak D call: TRBD1 (5 bases). Germline V gene lookup returns CDR1 SGHVS and CDR2 FQNEAQ. The CDR3 is made up of 16 amino acids. V was clipped by 0 bases and J by 0 bases, with 11 bases between them. The CDR3 here is CASSLAGQSSNYGYTF. CDR3 nucleotides: TGTGCCAGCAGCTTAGCGGGGCAGTCCTCTAACTATGGCTACACCTTC.

This clone has only a few counts. The rearrangement links TRBV5-6 to TRBJ1-4, with 8 bases identical to TRBD1. V was clipped by 4 bases and J by 8 bases; unmatched bases: 10. Per germline, CDR1 SGHDT and CDR2 YYEEEE. This CDR3 is built from 15 residues. DNA of the CDR3: TGTGCCAGCAGCAGTATCCAGGGGGCTGGGGAAAAACTGTTTTTT. Its translation: CASSSIQGAGEKLFF.

This clone has a single count. This sequence joins TRBV27 and TRBJ2-3, with 8 positions matching TRBD2. V lost 3 bases, J lost 3 bases, and 5 bases stayed unmatched. The CDR3 runs to 15 residues. Germline assignment: CDR1 MNHEY and CDR2 SMNVEV (reference sequence). The CDR3 protein is CASSLSGSGTDTQYF. Written as DNA, the CDR3 is TGTGCCAGCAGTTTGAGCGGGAGTGGGACAGATACGCAGTATTTT.

The chain has TRBV28 and TRBJ1-2; 7 bases fit TRBD1. The CDR3 contains 12 residues. Trimming cost V 6 bases and J 7 bases; bases outside gene matches: 5. Germline V gene data show CDR1 as MDHEN and CDR2 as SYDVKM. CDR3 sequence (DNA): TGTGCCAGCAGACTACAGGGGATTGGCTACACCTTC. Its translation: CASRLQGIGYTF.

The chain couples TRBV7-9 to TRBJ1-1, with TRBD1 identical over 8 bases. CDR1 and CDR2 from the germline V gene are SEHNR and FQNEAQ (reference sequence). V lost 3 bases and J lost 4; bases outside the gene matches: 4. The CDR3 runs to 14 residues. The CDR3 DNA sequence: TGTGCCAGCAGCTTTACACAGGGGGGCACTGAAGCTTTCTTT. It yields the protein CASSFTQGGTEAFF.

V is TRBV30 and J is TRBJ1-4, with TRBD1 matching 7 bases. The germline V gene encodes CDR1 GTSNPN and CDR2 SVGIG (reference sequence). CDR3 length: 15 amino acids. J was trimmed by 7 bases and V by 6 bases; bases with no gene match: 14. As DNA, the CDR3 is TGTGCCTGCTCAGCCTCCGGGACAGCGCGTGAAAAACTGTTTTTT. This codes for CACSASGTAREKLFF.

The chain combines TRBV3-1 (or the pseudogene TRBV3-2) with TRBJ2-6, with D perhaps TRBD1 (5 bases). Germline CDR1 LGHDT, CDR2 YNNKEL (reference sequence). Trimming removed 3 bases at V and 0 bases at J, with 12 bases between. The CDR3 has 17 residues. The CDR3, as DNA: TGTGCCAGCAGCCATGAGACAGCTCGCTCTGGGGCCAACGTCCTGACTTTC. Protein: CASSHETARSGANVLTF.

This clone is a singleton in its sample. This rearrangement joins TRBV3-1 (or the pseudogene TRBV3-2) to TRBJ1-6; 11 bases match TRBD1. The trim removed 4 bases at V and 8 bases at J, leaving 4 bases unmatched. CDR1 and CDR2 (germline): LGHDT, YNNKEL (reference sequence). CDR3 size: 15 residues. The chain's CDR3 is CASSPGTGGYSPLHF. CDR3 DNA: TGTGCCAGCAGCCCCGGGACAGGGGGTTATTCACCCCTCCACTTT.

The chain has TRBV18 and TRBJ2-7; D perhaps matches TRBD1 (6 bases). The V gene lost 0 bases and the J gene lost 3 bases, with 12 bases spanning the gap. The germline CDR1 and CDR2 sequences are KGHSH and LQKENI. This CDR3 contains 15 residues. The CDR3 nucleotides read TGTGCCAGCTCACCACCGGGACAAGGGCACTACGAGCAGTACTTC. Translation gives CASSPPGQGHYEQYF. Full variable domain (rest looked up from reference TRBV18 and TRBJ2-7): NAGVMQNPRHLVRRRGQEARLRCSPMKGHSHVYWYRQLPEEGLKFMVYLQKENIIDESGMPKERFSAEFPKEGPSILRIQQVVRGDSAAYFCASSPPGQGHYEQYFGPGTRLTVT.

The chain employs TRBV6-1 and TRBJ2-3, with 14 positions matching TRBD2. V gave up 2 bases and J gave up 9 bases; unmatched junction bases: 22. CDR3 size: 21 residues. Germline-derived CDR1 and CDR2 are MNHNS and SASEGT. CDR3 sequence reads: CASSEPETSGGAVGGLRTQYF. CDR3 DNA sequence: TGTGCCAGCAGTGAACCTGAGACTAGCGGGGGGGCCGTAGGTGGGTTGCGGACGCAGTATTTT.

This chain links TRBV28 with TRBJ1-1; D uncertain. Germline CDR1 and CDR2: MDHEN and SYDVKM. This CDR3 has 12 amino acids. The V end was cut by 5 bases, the J end by 10 bases, with 14 bases between. The CDR3 loop is CASSPLGQRAFF. The CDR3 DNA is TGTGCCAGCAGTCCCCTTGGGCAGAGAGCTTTCTTT.

This chain uses TRBV19 with TRBJ1-5; 7 bases line up with TRBD1. The ends lost 5 bases at V and 7 bases at J; junction bases unmatched: 8. The CDR3 has 14 residues. CDR1 LNHDA and CDR2 SQIVND come from the germline V gene (reference sequence). CDR3 amino acids: CASSSRQGQQPQHF. For the CDR3, the DNA is TGTGCCAGTAGTTCGCGACAGGGACAACAGCCCCAGCATTTT.

This clone has just one count. The chain employs TRBV11-2 and TRBJ1-3, with TRBD1 identical over 9 bases. V lost 6 bases and J lost 9; bases outside the gene matches: 12. Germline lookup yields CDR1 SGHAT and CDR2 FQNNGV. The CDR3 extends over 15 amino acids. CDR3 in amino acids: CASRYPGQGMSTIYF. The CDR3 nucleotides read TGTGCCAGCAGGTATCCGGGACAGGGTATGAGCACCATATATTTT. The entire variable domain, with the rest obtained from reference TRBV11-2 and TRBJ1-3, is as follows: EAGVAQSPRYKIIEKRQSVAFWCNPISGHATLYWYQQILGQGPKLLIQFQNNGVVDDSQLPKDRFSAERLKGVDSTLKIQPAKLEDSAVYLCASRYPGQGMSTIYFGEGSWLTVV.

The chain employs TRBV27 and TRBJ2-1; the D is unclear. Germline CDR1 is MNHEY and CDR2 is SMNVEV (reference sequence). The CDR3 runs 14 residues. Trimming took 5 bases from V and 4 from J, leaving 12 bases between them. The CDR3 DNA reads as TGTGCCAGCAGTCCGTTCAGACTTTACAATGAGCAGTTCTTC. It codes for CASSPFRLYNEQFF.